A single sample gave rise to the 6 T cell receptor beta chains below, sequenced in a study of post-analysis software for immune sequencing data. Findings and limits, study-wide: About five TRBV segments occurring more often in patients than controls included TRBV5-6, TRBV5-1 and TRBV20-1.

Incorporated into the TCR beta cDNA libraries were unique molecular identifiers, which served to reduce PCR and sequencing biases. One entry per CDR3 protein, called by TCRdb with MiXCR from the PCR reads. The sample yields roughly 570,000 distinct CDR3 sequences, approximately 31% seen once. These receptors lack a known antigen. Sequenced: blood. These receptors all come from a girl between 2 and 17 years old with multiple sclerosis.

The chain couples TRBV20-1 to TRBJ2-1; 8 bases map to TRBD1. The germline V gene encodes CDR1 DFQATT and CDR2 SNEGSKA (reference sequence). Losses at the gene ends were 4 bases for V and 11 bases for J; bases not matched to a gene: 10. The CDR3 sequence is 13 residues long. CDR3 amino acids: CSANKQGVGQQFF. The CDR3 DNA follows: TGCAGTGCTAATAAACAGGGGGTTGGGCAGCAGTTCTTC.

The V call is TRBV6-1, the J call TRBJ2-7; 7 bases align to TRBD1. The V gene end was trimmed by 4 bases and the J gene end by 0 bases; junction bases not matched to a gene: 6. CDR1 and CDR2 (germline): MNHNS, SASEGT. This CDR3 is 15 amino acids long. The CDR3 sequence is CASSGFRDSSYEQYF. For the CDR3, the DNA is TGTGCCAGCAGTGGTTTTAGGGACAGCTCCTACGAGCAGTACTTC.

In this sample, this clonotype turned up a few times. V usage is TRBV7-9 and J usage is TRBJ1-2; the match to TRBD1 covers 9 bases. With 3 bases clipped from V and 6 bases from J, the junction kept 5 bases outside the gene matches. This CDR3 contains 14 residues. Germline values: CDR1 SEHNR, CDR2 FQNEAQ (reference sequence). The CDR3 is CASSLGQGIHGYTF. DNA for the CDR3: TGTGCCAGCAGCTTGGGACAGGGTATCCATGGCTACACCTTC.

The table lists this clonotype with a few counts. This chain uses TRBV3-1 with TRBJ2-5, with 9 bases matching TRBD2. The DNA matches TRBJ2-7 better at its end, which makes the J call doubtful. The CDR3 has 14 amino acids. The germline V gene has CDR1 LGHDT and CDR2 YNNKEL (reference sequence). The CDR3 loop reads CASSHGTSSYEQYF. The CDR3 DNA reads as TGTGCCAGCTCACACGGGACTAGCAGCTACGAGCAGTACTTC.

To note about this clonotype: A much more abundant neighbour one base away suggests this may be a read error. The genes are TRBV6-2 or TRBV6-3 and TRBJ1-1; the D is unclear. V was pared by 0 bases and J by 3 bases, with 5 bases between. CDR1 and CDR2 (germline): MNHEY, SVGEGT. This CDR3 region has 13 residues. The CDR3 here is CASSYSWDTEAFF. In DNA, the CDR3 is TGTGCCAGCAGTTACTCGTGGGACACTGAAGCTTTCTTT.

There are a few counts of this clonotype. V usage is TRBV5-4 and J usage is TRBJ1-4, with 7 nucleotides matching TRBD1. Unmatched junction bases numbered 7, after V lost 7 bases and J lost 4 bases. Germline-derived CDR1 and CDR2 are SGHNT and YYREEE (reference sequence). This CDR3 spans 14 amino acids. CDR3 amino acids: CASGQAGGNEKLFF. In DNA, the CDR3 is TGTGCCAGCGGACAGGCTGGTGGTAATGAAAAACTGTTTTTT.